These 22 T cell receptor beta chains originate from one sample sequenced in a study of CD8+ T cells in alopecia areata. Extraction of RNA preceded its reverse transcription into cDNA, which served as the sequencing template. TCRdb keeps only in-frame clones here, not all; method: immunoSEQ multiplex PCR. This sample has 150,000 to 200,000 clones, with around 60% found just once. Stated treatment: oral pan-JAK inhibitor, 5-10 mg twice daily. Sequenced here: CD4+ T cells sorted from blood, sampled between weeks 49 and 50, from a patient treated with tofacitinib. The receptors shown here come from a human donor with alopecia areata.

The J gene is TRBJ1-1, the V gene TRBV30; D gene ambiguous. The CDR3 has 11 amino acids. Deletions cut 1 base from V and 10 bases from J, with 10 bases between. CDR1 is GTSNPN and CDR2 is SVGIG in the germline V gene (reference sequence). The CDR3 protein is CAWSDGLGAFF. CDR3 bases: TGTGCCTGGAGTGATGGGTTGGGAGCTTTCTTT.

The chain has TRBV19 and TRBJ2-1; 10 bases agree with TRBD2. The V gene's germline CDR1 is LNHDA and CDR2 SQIVND (reference sequence). V lost 7 bases, J lost 5 bases, and 8 bases stayed unmatched. The CDR3 spans 15 residues. CDR3: CASTESGGAHNEQFF. CDR3 sequence (DNA): TGTGCCAGTACCGAAAGCGGGGGGGCTCACAATGAGCAGTTCTTC. The whole variable domain, remainder taken from reference TRBV19 and TRBJ2-1, is DGGITQSPKYLFRKEGQNVTLSCEQNLNHDAMYWYRQDPGQGLRLIYYSQIVNDFQKGDIAEGYSVSREKKESFPLTVTSAQKNPTAFYLCASTESGGAHNEQFFGPGTRLTVL.

CDR3 amino acids: CASSLSRGTDTQYF. The DNA for the CDR3 is TGCGCCAGCAGCTTGTCCAGGGGGACCGATACGCAGTATTTT. The V gene is TRBV5-1, the J gene TRBJ2-3; 7 bases align to TRBD1. The CDR3 extends over 14 amino acids. Germline lookup yields CDR1 SGHRS and CDR2 YFSETQ. V was pared by 1 base and J by 6 bases, with 5 bases of the junction left unmatched. The full variable domain, rest sourced from reference TRBV5-1 and TRBJ2-3, is KAGVTQTPRYLIKTRGQQVTLSCSPISGHRSVSWYQQTPGQGLQFLFEYFSETQRNKGNFPGRFSGRQFSNSRSEMNVSTLELGDSALYLCASSLSRGTDTQYFGPGTRLTVL.

This clone has only a few counts. The identical CDR3 is also encoded by other nucleotide sequences in the sample. The chain uses TRBV29-1 and TRBJ1-1; TRBD1 matches 7 bases. The CDR3 has 12 residues. V was pared by 7 bases and J by 2 bases, with 4 bases of the junction left unmatched. CDR1 is SQVTM and CDR2 is ANQGSEA in the germline V gene. In DNA form, the CDR3 reads TGCAGCGCGGACAGGCCAAACACTGAAGCTTTCTTT. The encoded protein is CSADRPNTEAFF. Full variable domain (remainder filled in from reference TRBV29-1 and TRBJ1-1): SAVISQKPSRDICQRGTSLTIQCQVDSQVTMMFWYRQQPGQSLTLIATANQGSEATYESGFVIDKFPISRPNLTFSTLTVSNMSPEDSSIYLCSADRPNTEAFFGQGTRLTVV.

The gene calls are TRBV29-1 and TRBJ2-3; 7 positions agree with TRBD2. V lost 1 base to trimming and J lost 2 bases; unmatched junction nucleotides: 9. The CDR3 length is 16 residues. Germline V gives CDR1 SQVTM, CDR2 ANQGSEA. CDR3 coding DNA: TGCAGCGTTGAAGGGGGGGAGCGGGGACCCACAGATACGCAGTATTTT. The encoded protein is CSVEGGERGPTDTQYF.

This clone was observed a few times. V usage is TRBV21-1 and J usage is TRBJ2-1; the table assigns TRBD2, which was not confirmed against the DNA. TRBV21-1 is a pseudogene locus. CDR3 length: 11 residues. CDR3 protein: CAIEVVPEQFF. The CDR3 nucleotides are TGTGCTATAGAGGTGGTTCCTGAGCAGTTCTTC.

This clone showed up just a few times. This chain uses TRBV15 with TRBJ2-5, with a weak D call TRBD1 (5 bases). This CDR3 is 13 amino acids long. The ends were cut back, 7 bases at V and 1 base at J, with 10 bases in the middle. From germline, CDR1 is LNHNV and CDR2 YYDKDF (reference sequence). CDR3 amino acids: CATKQGSQETQYF. DNA of the CDR3: TGTGCCACCAAGCAGGGTTCCCAAGAGACCCAGTACTTC.

The rearrangement joins TRBV27 to TRBJ2-5, with D hard to call. The CDR3 extends over 16 amino acids. V was cut by 0 bases and J by 1 base, with 12 bases left in between. CDR1 is MNHEY, CDR2 SMNVEV, per germline (reference sequence). The CDR3 region is CASSLSNSASQETQYF. CDR3 sequence (DNA): TGTGCCAGCAGTTTATCCAATTCTGCAAGCCAAGAGACCCAGTACTTC.

The chain has TRBV7-2 and TRBJ2-1; D may correspond to TRBD1 or TRBD2 (5 bases each). V lost 3 bases and J 5 bases, leaving 11 bases between the germline ends. Germline V gives CDR1 SGHTA, CDR2 FQGNSA. This CDR3 spans 14 amino acids. DNA for the CDR3: TGTGCCAGCAGCTTTACGGGACGCGACAATGAGCAGTTCTTC. It is translated as CASSFTGRDNEQFF.

The DNA of the CDR3 is TGTGCCAGCAGCTTCGGGGCTATCCGGGGAAACATTCAGTACTTC. It yields the protein CASSFGAIRGNIQYF. The J gene is TRBJ2-4, the V gene TRBV7-2, with D possibly called TRBD1 or TRBD2 (5 bases each). The germline V and J ends were trimmed by 3 bases and 6 bases, with 15 bases remaining between them. This CDR3 contains 15 residues. Germline-derived CDR1 and CDR2 are SGHTA and FQGNSA.

The rearrangement joins TRBV7-9 to TRBJ2-7, with D hard to call. Germline loops: CDR1 SEHNR, CDR2 FQNEAQ (reference sequence). The CDR3 length is 15 residues. Trimming shortened V by 2 bases and J by 3 bases, and 14 bases separated the two germline ends. The CDR3 loop is CASSLSSAGGYEQYF. In nucleotides, the CDR3 is TGTGCCAGCAGCTTAAGCAGCGCCGGCGGCTACGAGCAGTACTTC.

The V and J genes are TRBV20-1 and TRBJ1-2; possibly TRBD1 for D (5 bases). The CDR3 loop spans 11 amino acids. The germline gives CDR1 DFQATT, CDR2 SNEGSKA (reference sequence). Trimming took off 5 bases at V and 11 bases at J, with 15 bases between the two ends. The CDR3 region has the DNA TGCAGTGCTGGGGGGGACCTGGCTTACACCTTC. It specifies CSAGGDLAYTF.

Only a few counts were recorded for this clone. The CDR3 region has the DNA TGTGCCTGGATGACGGGCAATGAGCAGTTCTTC. Amino acids: CAWMTGNEQFF. The gene calls are TRBV30 and TRBJ2-1; D remains ambiguous. CDR1 and CDR2 from the germline V gene are GTSNPN and SVGIG (reference sequence). Trimming removed 4 bases from V and 6 bases from J, with 7 bases in between. The CDR3 is 11 amino acids. Based on the CDR3 plus reference TRBV30 and TRBJ2-1, the full variable domain is SQTIHQWPATLVQPVGSPLSLECTVEGTSNPNLYWYRQAAGRGLQLLFYSVGIGQISSEVPQNLSASRPQDRQFILSSKKLLLSDSGFYLCAWMTGNEQFFGPGTRLTVL.

This chain links TRBV19 with TRBJ2-7; a possible D gene is TRBD1 (6 bases). Trimming cost V 11 bases and J 2 bases, with 13 bases left between them. From germline, CDR1 is LNHDA and CDR2 SQIVND (reference sequence). The CDR3 runs 12 residues. The CDR3 nucleotides are TGTGCCCGCGAACGGACAGCCTACGAGCAGTACTTC. Protein: CARERTAYEQYF.

V and J are TRBV11-2 and TRBJ1-4, with 9 bases aligning to TRBD1. Germline values: CDR1 SGHAT, CDR2 FQNNGV. This CDR3 spans 15 amino acids. V trimming: 4 bases; J trimming: 8 bases; junction bases outside the gene matches: 8. For the CDR3, the DNA is TGTGCCAGCAGCTATGGGGACAGGGTTCGGGAAAAACTGTTTTTT. Its translation: CASSYGDRVREKLFF.

The V call is TRBV30, the J call TRBJ1-4; D ambiguous. This CDR3 is built from 13 residues. CDR1 GTSNPN and CDR2 SVGIG come from the germline V gene (reference sequence). V lost 4 bases and J 8 bases, leaving 14 bases between the germline ends. This CDR3 is CAWTDLDGEKLFF. CDR3 DNA sequence: TGTGCCTGGACAGACTTGGACGGAGAAAAACTGTTTTTT.

CDR3 nucleotides: TGCGCCAGCAGCTTAGGGACCTCCTACAATGAGCAGTTCTTC. It is translated as CASSLGTSYNEQFF. This chain joins TRBV5-1 and TRBJ2-1, with D perhaps being TRBD1 or TRBD2 (5 bases each). Germline CDR1 reads SGHRS; CDR2 reads YFSETQ. The V end lost 2 bases, the J end lost 0 bases, and 6 bases lay between the germline ends. There are 14 residues in the CDR3.

The V and J genes are TRBV13 and TRBJ1-6, with TRBD1 matching 9 bases. Germline values: CDR1 PRHDT, CDR2 FYEKMQ (reference sequence). The CDR3 extends over 15 amino acids. The V gene end was trimmed by 4 bases and the J gene end by 7 bases; junction bases not matched to a gene: 5. CDR3 bases: TGTGCCAGCAGCTGGGGACAGGGAGTGAATTCACCCCTCCACTTT. The encoded protein is CASSWGQGVNSPLHF.

The table lists this clone with a few counts. V gene TRBV29-1 combines with J gene TRBJ2-3; 11 nucleotides align to TRBD2. Trimming took 1 base from V and 1 from J; bases not matched to a gene: 16. CDR1 and CDR2 (germline): SQVTM, ANQGSEA. The CDR3 extends over 20 amino acids. The CDR3 spells CSVEVDPRETSGVRTDTQYF. CDR3 DNA sequence: TGCAGCGTTGAAGTCGACCCACGGGAGACTAGCGGGGTCCGCACAGATACGCAGTATTTT.

The chain carries TRBV30 and TRBJ2-3; D is unclear. With 4 bases removed from V and 10 bases from J, the gap between germline ends came to 15 bases. Germline loops: CDR1 GTSNPN, CDR2 SVGIG (reference sequence). The CDR3 totals 12 residues. The DNA for the CDR3 is TGTGCCTGGACCCAAGGTCGGCTAGCGCAGTATTTT. It codes for CAWTQGRLAQYF.

The chain links TRBV14 to TRBJ1-5; 12 nucleotides line up with TRBD1. This CDR3 has 15 amino acids. V lost 3 bases, J lost 11 bases, and 8 bases stayed unmatched. Germline loops: CDR1 SGHDN, CDR2 FVKESK. The CDR3 sequence: CASSHRDRGRLAQHF. In DNA form, the CDR3 reads TGTGCCAGCAGCCATCGGGACAGGGGGCGCCTGGCCCAGCATTTT.

The chain combines TRBV28 with TRBJ1-2; TRBD1 might be the D (5 bases). Germline V lookup: CDR1 MDHEN, CDR2 SYDVKM. The CDR3 runs 14 residues. Trimming took 2 bases from V and 5 from J, leaving 12 bases between them. CDR3 coding DNA: TGTGCCAGCAGTTTACAGGGTAAAGGTTATGGCTACACCTTC. Protein product: CASSLQGKGYGYTF.